This record concerns one T cell receptor (beta chain) sequence. The antigen is unknown. The CDR3 has 12 residues. The V gene's germline CDR1 is WSHSY and CDR2 SAAADI. V was trimmed by 4 bases and J by 8 bases, leaving 12 bases between them. The primer mix had 60 Vbeta and 13 Jbeta primers. The method was immunoSEQ multiplex PCR; TCRdb's version includes in-frame clones alone and lacks a portion of them. The table lists approximately 150,000 clones, roughly 77% of them singletons. The sample belongs to a study of cytomegalovirus exposure and HLA in healthy donors. General study points: In an earlier analysis, most TCR beta V segments were productive about 87% or about 30% of the time. High specificity and sensitivity for cytomegalovirus status were reported for the classifier. Common viral pathogens seemed, in a later analysis, to connect with several of the most significant clusters.

This receptor was taken from a man aged 18 to 35 in good health and CMV-seropositive. V and J are TRBV10-2 and TRBJ2-7; D is uncertain. Input material: PBMCs. The CDR3: CASSGAATQQYF. In DNA form, the CDR3 reads TGCGCCAGCAGTGGGGCAGCTACACAGCAGTACTTC.